One and the same sample provided the 25 T cell receptor beta chains below, sequenced in a study of CD8+CD57+ T cells in acquired aplastic anemia. The use of genomic DNA as template underpinned the TCR beta VDJ and CDR3 profiling. TCRdb independently ran MiXCR on the reads; one entry per CDR3 protein. The top ten clones hold approximately 16% of a sample with fewer than 250,000 distinct CDR3 sequences, about half of them seen once. The sequencing sample was made of sorted CD4+, CD8+, or CD8+CD57+ T cells (not recorded which) from PBMCs. The origin of the receptors is a human donor in good health, serving as a control.

The chain carries TRBV7-2 and TRBJ1-6; D is ambiguous. The CDR3 length is 18 residues. V dropped 2 bases and J dropped 0 bases, with 14 bases sitting between them. Germline CDR1 and CDR2: SGHTA and FQGNSA. CDR3 DNA sequence: TGTGCCAGCAGCTTAAGGATGATGGGCAGCTCCTATAATTCACCCCTCCACTTT. This encodes CASSLRMMGSSYNSPLHF. Variable domain in full (rest from reference TRBV7-2 and TRBJ1-6): GAGVSQSPSNKVTEKGKDVELRCDPISGHTALYWYRQSLGQGLEFLIYFQGNSAPDKSGLPSDRFSAERTGGSVSTLTIQRTQQEDSAVYLCASSLRMMGSSYNSPLHFGNGTRLTVT.

This chain links TRBV7-6 with TRBJ1-1, with D possibly TRBD1 on 5 matching bases. The V end was cut by 2 bases, the J end by 0 bases, with 10 bases between. Germline V lookup: CDR1 SGHVS, CDR2 FNYEAQ. This CDR3 contains 15 residues. The CDR3 loop reads CASSLLGEVNTEAFF. The DNA for the CDR3 is TGTGCCAGCAGCTTATTAGGGGAGGTGAACACTGAAGCTTTCTTT.

The rearrangement links TRBV19 to TRBJ1-5; 8 bases fit TRBD1. The CDR3 spans 13 residues. Germline values: CDR1 LNHDA, CDR2 SQIVND (reference sequence). The ends lost 5 bases at V and 6 bases at J; junction bases unmatched: 3. The CDR3 loop reads CASSAGGSQPQHF. As DNA, the CDR3 is TGTGCCAGTAGTGCAGGGGGCAGTCAGCCCCAGCATTTT.

This clonotype turned up a few times. The CDR3 sequence is CASSALAGAFYEQYF. Written as DNA, the CDR3 is TGTGCCAGCAGCGCATTAGCGGGGGCCTTCTACGAGCAGTACTTC. The chain links TRBV7-2 to TRBJ2-7; 9 nucleotides agree with TRBD2. This CDR3 has 15 residues. Germline V gene data show CDR1 as SGHTA and CDR2 as FQGNSA. V was clipped by 5 bases and J by 3 bases; unmatched bases: 8.

A few counts support this clonotype. This rearrangement joins TRBV19 to TRBJ1-6, with unresolved D. There are 15 residues in the CDR3. CDR1 LNHDA and CDR2 SQIVND come from the germline V gene (reference sequence). V lost 3 bases to trimming and J lost 5 bases, with 11 bases between them. The chain's CDR3 is CASSMAETNNSPLHF. The CDR3 DNA follows: TGTGCCAGTAGTATGGCGGAGACCAATAATTCACCCCTCCACTTT.

V gene TRBV20-1 combines with J gene TRBJ1-2; D ambiguous. This CDR3 has 10 amino acids. The V and J ends lost 2 bases and 8 bases respectively, with 6 bases between them. Germline assignment: CDR1 DFQATT and CDR2 SNEGSKA (reference sequence). CDR3 coding DNA: TGCAGTGCTAGATACGAGGGCTACACCTTC. Translation gives CSARYEGYTF.

This clonotype has just one count. The chain couples TRBV28 to TRBJ2-3; D uncertain. Germline-derived CDR1 and CDR2 are MDHEN and SYDVKM. Deletions cut 2 bases from V and 0 bases from J, with 18 bases between. The CDR3 spans 18 residues. The DNA of the CDR3 is TGTGCCAGCAGTTTAGGGGTACGGACGGCGTATAGCACAGATACGCAGTATTTT. Translated, it gives CASSLGVRTAYSTDTQYF. Looking up the rest from reference TRBV28 and TRBJ2-3 gives the full variable domain: DVKVTQSSRYLVKRTGEKVFLECVQDMDHENMFWYRQDPGLGLRLIYFSYDVKMKEKGDIPEGYSVSREKKERFSLILESASTNQTSMYLCASSLGVRTAYSTDTQYFGPGTRLTVL.

This clonotype was counted many times. This chain links TRBV6-4 with TRBJ2-6; D not certain. V lost 4 bases and J lost 0, with 4 bases in between. Germline V gene sequence: CDR1 MRHNA, CDR2 SNTAGT. The CDR3 contains 14 residues. CDR3 in DNA: TGTGCCAGCAGTGTTAGCTCTGGGGCCAACGTCCTGACTTTC. Protein sequence: CASSVSSGANVLTF.

In its sample, this clonotype was seen many times. The V and J genes are TRBV4-3 and TRBJ2-2, with a tentative D call TRBD1 (5 bases). This CDR3 has 15 amino acids. V lost 0 bases and J 8 bases, leaving 13 bases between the germline ends. Germline V gene data show CDR1 as LGHNA and CDR2 as YSLEER. CDR3 loop: CASSQDVNRLGELFF. In DNA form, the CDR3 reads TGCGCCAGCAGCCAAGATGTCAACAGGCTGGGGGAGCTGTTTTTT.

The chain is built from TRBV11-3 and TRBJ1-1; D might be TRBD1 (6 bases). The germline CDR1 and CDR2 sequences are SGHNT and YENEEA. The V end lost 3 bases, the J end lost 5 bases, and 16 bases lay between the germline ends. This CDR3 spans 15 amino acids. CDR3 region: CASSFPRTERTEAFF. DNA of the CDR3: TGTGCCAGCAGCTTTCCCCGGACAGAAAGGACTGAAGCTTTCTTT. Full variable domain (missing parts from reference TRBV11-3 and TRBJ1-1): EAGVVQSPRYKIIEKKQPVAFWCNPISGHNTLYWYLQNLGQGPELLIRYENEEAVDDSQLPKDRFSAERLKGVDSTLKIQPAELGDSAVYLCASSFPRTERTEAFFGQGTRLTVV.

In the case of this clonotype: Relative to the germline gene, one junction end is altered; a read error may explain this. V gene TRBV10-3 combines with J gene TRBJ2-5; 14 bases are shared with TRBD2. This CDR3 contains 16 residues. The V gene's germline CDR1 is ENHRY and CDR2 SYGVKD. The CDR3 DNA reads as TGTGCCATTAGTGAGTCGGGGGGACTAGCGGGGGAGACCCAGGACTTC. This encodes CAISESGGLAGETQDF.

The rearrangement uses TRBV9 and TRBJ2-5; 10 nucleotides agree with TRBD2. From germline, CDR1 is SGDLS and CDR2 YYNGEE. V shed 4 bases and J 5 bases; nucleotides not matched to a gene: 8. The CDR3 has 15 residues. The CDR3 here is CASSPAGGPGETQYF. The CDR3 region has the DNA TGTGCCAGCAGCCCAGCGGGGGGGCCAGGGGAGACCCAGTACTTC.

This chain links TRBV4-3 with TRBJ2-7, with 7 nucleotides matching TRBD2. CDR1 LGHNA and CDR2 YSLEER come from the germline V gene. CDR3 size: 15 residues. Trimming cost V 0 bases and J 1 base; bases outside gene matches: 3. The DNA of the CDR3 is TGCGCCAGCAGCCAAGATCGGCGGGGGTCCTACGAGCAGTACTTC. Translating it yields CASSQDRRGSYEQYF.

This clonotype was counted many times. The rearrangement uses TRBV6-2 or TRBV6-3 and TRBJ2-1, with D possibly TRBD2 on 5 matching bases. Trimming shortened V by 2 bases and J by 5 bases, and 19 bases separated the two germline ends. From germline, CDR1 is MNHEY and CDR2 SVGEGT. The CDR3 sequence is 17 residues long. This CDR3 reads CASSYPTQSGWHNEQFF. The DNA of the CDR3 is TGTGCCAGCAGTTACCCGACACAGAGCGGATGGCACAATGAGCAGTTCTTC.

CDR3 protein: CASSIGHYGYTF. For the CDR3, the DNA is TGTGCCAGTAGTATAGGACACTATGGCTACACCTTC. The chain carries TRBV7-2 and TRBJ1-2, with D uncertain. Germline assignment: CDR1 SGHTA and CDR2 FQGNSA. This CDR3 spans 12 amino acids. V was shortened by 9 bases and J by 3 bases, with 11 bases between the two germline ends.

This clonotype was observed a handful of times. J is TRBJ2-7 and V is TRBV2; D call uncertain. Deletions cut 6 bases from V and 4 bases from J, with 7 bases between. In germline, CDR1 is SNHLY, CDR2 FYNNEI. CDR3 length equals 11 residues. The CDR3 loop is CASRALYEQYF. DNA of the CDR3: TGTGCCAGCAGGGCCCTATACGAGCAGTACTTC.

This sequence joins TRBV25-1 and TRBJ2-7; either TRBD1 or TRBD2 may fit D (5 bases each). Deletions cut 5 bases from V and 3 bases from J, with 17 bases between. Germline values: CDR1 MGHDK, CDR2 SYGVNS. CDR3 size: 15 residues. The CDR3 sequence is CASSLRGETNYEQYF. In DNA form, the CDR3 reads TGTGCCAGCAGTTTACGAGGGGAGACAAACTACGAGCAGTACTTC.

This clonotype was detected only once. The chain couples TRBV4-3 to TRBJ1-2; TRBD1 matches 8 bases. V lost 2 bases and J lost 8; bases outside the gene matches: 10. The CDR3 loop spans 15 amino acids. In germline, CDR1 is LGHNA, CDR2 YSLEER. CDR3 region: CASSQFPGGDHGYTF. The DNA of the CDR3 is TGCGCCAGCAGCCAATTCCCAGGGGGCGATCACGGCTACACCTTC.

This clonotype showed up many times. The rearrangement joins TRBV5-1 to TRBJ1-4; 9 positions agree with TRBD1. V trimming: 3 bases; J trimming: 8 bases; junction bases outside the gene matches: 5. CDR1 and CDR2 from the germline V gene are SGHRS and YFSETQ. This CDR3 has 14 residues. CDR3 sequence: CASSSQGAGEKLFF. The CDR3 bases are TGCGCCAGCAGCTCACAGGGGGCGGGGGAAAAACTGTTTTTT.

This clonotype has ten or more counts. The chain uses TRBV7-9 and TRBJ1-1; 8 bases are shared with TRBD1. Germline CDR1 is SEHNR and CDR2 is FQNEAQ (reference sequence). V dropped 4 bases and J dropped 0; count of bases not matched to a gene: 16. This CDR3 contains 19 residues. The CDR3 DNA follows: TGTGCCAGCAGCTCAAACGCCTATGGACAGGGCCGAATGAACACTGAAGCTTTCTTT. It codes for CASSSNAYGQGRMNTEAFF. Filled out from reference TRBV7-9 and TRBJ1-1, the complete variable domain reads DTGVSQNPRHKITKRGQNVTFRCDPISEHNRLYWYRQTLGQGPEFLTYFQNEAQLEKSRLLSDRFSAERPKGSFSTLEIQRTEQGDSAMYLCASSSNAYGQGRMNTEAFFGQGTRLTVV.

The DNA of the CDR3 is TGTGCCAGCAGTCGGGACGGACTAGATACGCAGTATTTT. Protein: CASSRDGLDTQYF. This sequence joins TRBV6-5 and TRBJ2-3; D is possibly TRBD1 or TRBD2 (5 bases each). Trimming took 5 bases from V and 5 from J, leaving 11 bases between them. Germline values: CDR1 MNHEY, CDR2 SVGAGI. The CDR3 loop spans 13 amino acids.

This clonotype was recorded many times. The chain joins TRBV19 to TRBJ1-2, with 12 bases lining up with TRBD1. V lost 5 bases to trimming and J lost 8 bases; unmatched junction nucleotides: 12. The CDR3 consists of 16 residues. Looked up from germline, CDR1 is LNHDA and CDR2 is SQIVND (reference sequence). Here the CDR3 DNA reads TGTGCCAGTAGTCCGACCCAGGGACAGGGGGCGCAGGGCTACACCTTC. Its translation is CASSPTQGQGAQGYTF. Together with reference TRBV19 and TRBJ1-2, the CDR3 gives the full variable domain: DGGITQSPKYLFRKEGQNVTLSCEQNLNHDAMYWYRQDPGQGLRLIYYSQIVNDFQKGDIAEGYSVSREKKESFPLTVTSAQKNPTAFYLCASSPTQGQGAQGYTFGSGTRLTVV.

The chain is built from TRBV7-6 and TRBJ2-5; possibly TRBD1 for D (6 bases). The CDR3 totals 14 residues. The germline V gene has CDR1 SGHVS and CDR2 FNYEAQ. The V end lost 0 bases, the J end lost 5 bases, and 10 bases lay between the germline ends. Here the CDR3 reads CASSLADRPETQYF. CDR3 nucleotide sequence: TGTGCCAGCAGCTTAGCTGACAGGCCGGAGACCCAGTACTTC.

The sample holds many counts of this clonotype. The CDR3 DNA follows: TGTGCCAGCAGCTTAGGGCCGGGGGAGACCCAGTACTTC. It is translated as CASSLGPGETQYF. V is TRBV7-8 and J is TRBJ2-5; possible D gene TRBD2, 5 bases. This CDR3 region has 13 residues. The V end was cut by 1 base, the J end by 5 bases, with 8 bases between. From germline, CDR1 is SGHVS and CDR2 FQNEAQ.

The table lists this clonotype with many counts. This chain connects TRBV10-3 to TRBJ1-2; no clear D. Germline values: CDR1 ENHRY, CDR2 SYGVKD. The CDR3 contains 14 residues. The V end lost 3 bases, the J end lost 5 bases, and 13 bases lay between the germline ends. The CDR3 spells CAISDSATRYGYTF. In DNA, the CDR3 is TGTGCCATCAGTGATTCAGCCACTAGGTATGGCTACACCTTC.